The clone carrying this T cell receptor beta chain was counted only a few times. As processed by the authors: By means of reference gene primer amplification, nucleated cell counts were estimated. Sequencing was performed with immunoSEQ multiplex PCR; in TCRdb, only in-frame clones are kept and a portion is missing. V and J calls and clone size are given by that table; D and trimming were obtained from the DNA. The sample comprises about 50,000 clones, about 85% of which are singletons, and about 6.5% rests with the top ten. The data stem from a study of blood T cell repertoires in COVID-19. Turning to the study itself: The United States, Italy and Spain provided the acute and convalescent COVID-19 samples. The cDNA or gDNA used as material had been derived from T cells, B-cell-depleted T cells, or PBMCs.

Germline CDR1 MNHEY, CDR2 SVGAGI. The CDR3 length is 14 residues. Trimming cost V 0 bases and J 2 bases, with 7 bases left between them. The sequenced sample consisted of peripheral blood. The V and J genes are TRBV6-5 and TRBJ1-2; no clear D gene. The clonotype was recovered from a man aged 55 to 70 with acute or convalescent COVID-19. The chain's CDR3 is CASSYSGENYGYTF. Written as DNA, the CDR3 is TGTGCCAGCAGTTACTCGGGAGAGAACTATGGCTACACCTTC.